A single sample is the source of the 5 T cell receptor beta chains below, sequenced in a study of CD8 T cells in ankylosing spondylitis. TCRdb independently ran MiXCR on the 5' RACE reads; one entry per CDR3 protein. The sample has over 130,000 distinct CDR3 sequences, around 45% seen once. Sequencing used synovial fluid, either unsorted or a sorted T cell fraction (not recorded which). These receptors all stem from a male donor with ankylosing spondylitis.

DNA of the CDR3: TGTGCCAGCAGTTTAGTAGGGTGGCAGGGAAGCACCGGGGAGCTGTTTTTT. It specifies CASSLVGWQGSTGELFF. This sequence joins TRBV6-5 and TRBJ2-2; TRBD1 might be the D (5 bases). Germline CDR1 and CDR2: MNHEY and SVGAGI. The CDR3 extends over 17 amino acids. Trimming shortened V by 4 bases and J by 4 bases, and 19 bases separated the two germline ends.

The chain carries TRBV7-8 and TRBJ2-5, with 9 bases fitting TRBD1. Germline-derived CDR1 and CDR2 are SGHVS and FQNEAQ. The V and J ends lost 5 bases and 4 bases, in that order; junction bases with no gene match: 8. There are 15 residues in the CDR3. This CDR3 reads CASSKQGAGVETQYF. DNA of the CDR3: TGTGCCAGCAGCAAACAGGGGGCTGGGGTAGAGACCCAGTACTTC.

This clonotype was picked up a small number of times. Here the CDR3 DNA reads TGTGCCAGCTCACGTCTGAGAAATGGCTACACCTTC. Translating gives CASSRLRNGYTF. The chain joins TRBV18 to TRBJ1-2, with unresolved D. Trimming removed 4 bases from V and 6 bases from J, with 9 bases in between. The CDR3 consists of 12 residues. Germline loops: CDR1 KGHSH, CDR2 LQKENI. The full variable domain, completed using reference TRBV18 and TRBJ1-2, is NAGVMQNPRHLVRRRGQEARLRCSPMKGHSHVYWYRQLPEEGLKFMVYLQKENIIDESGMPKERFSAEFPKEGPSILRIQQVVRGDSAAYFCASSRLRNGYTFGSGTRLTVV.

The CDR3 loop reads CASSRWLEETQYF. Here the CDR3 DNA reads TGTGCCAGCAGTAGGTGGCTTGAAGAGACCCAGTACTTC. V gene TRBV12-3 or TRBV12-4 combines with J gene TRBJ2-5; D is ambiguous. CDR3 length: 13 residues. V dropped 5 bases and J dropped 3 bases, with 10 bases sitting between them.

The chain employs TRBV10-2 and TRBJ2-2; weak D call: TRBD2 (5 bases). CDR1 is WSHSY, CDR2 SAAADI, per germline. V lost 2 bases and J lost 0, with 13 bases in between. The CDR3 length is 17 residues. The CDR3 nucleotides read TGCGCCAGCAGTGAGACGCACCCGGGGACGAACACCGGGGAGCTGTTTTTT. This sequence encodes CASSETHPGTNTGELFF.